The clone carrying this TCR beta chain was seen a single time. Its antigen remains unidentified. This specimen belongs to a study of response to subunit inactivated influenza vaccine. General observations from the study: Seasonal influenza vaccination, on each occasion, was suggested by the authors to recruit few new T cells.

One entry per CDR3 protein results from TCRdb running MiXCR on the RT-PCR reads. The table lists about 780,000 distinct CDR3 sequences, approximately 17% of them singletons. The source material was PBMCs from blood, sampled around 5 days after vaccination. The clonotype comes from a man aged 45-60 years who received an inactivated influenza vaccine.

This CDR3 is CSAPPDSATYEQYF. The CDR3 DNA follows: TGCAGTGCTCCCCCCGACAGCGCAACCTACGAGCAGTACTTC. The V gene is TRBV20-1, the J gene TRBJ2-7; D is perhaps TRBD1 (5 bases). Trimming took 5 bases from V and 2 from J, leaving 16 bases between them. This CDR3 has 14 amino acids. Per the germline V gene, CDR1 is DFQATT and CDR2 is SNEGSKA (reference sequence).